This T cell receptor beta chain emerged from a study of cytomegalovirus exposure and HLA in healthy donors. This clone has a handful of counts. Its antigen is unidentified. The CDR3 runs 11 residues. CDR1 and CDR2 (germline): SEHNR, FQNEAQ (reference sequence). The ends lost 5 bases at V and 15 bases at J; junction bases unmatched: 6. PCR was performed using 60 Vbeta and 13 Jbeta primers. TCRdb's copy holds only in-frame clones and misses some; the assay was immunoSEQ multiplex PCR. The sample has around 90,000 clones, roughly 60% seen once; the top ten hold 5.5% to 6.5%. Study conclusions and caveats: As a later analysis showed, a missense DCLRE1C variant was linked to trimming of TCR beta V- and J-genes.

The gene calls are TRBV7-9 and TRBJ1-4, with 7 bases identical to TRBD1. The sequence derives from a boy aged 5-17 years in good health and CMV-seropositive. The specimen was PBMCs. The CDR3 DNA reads TGTGCCAGCAGCGAGGGACAGAATTTGTTTTTT. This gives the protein CASSEGQNLFF.